A single sample gave rise to the 20 T cell receptor beta chains below, sequenced in a study of blood T cells in healthy people across ages. The authors ran a second PCR of about 7 to 11 cycles using a sample-barcoded 5' primer and a J-beta primer mix. In TCRdb, the 5' RACE reads were re-called with MiXCR into one record per CDR3 protein. The sample shows under 2 million distinct CDR3 sequences, 30% to 35% of them seen only once. Sequenced material: blood. The receptors shown here come from a woman in her twenties or thirties in good health.

This clonotype appeared once. A junction boundary mismatches the germline segment, possibly from a read error. The chain uses TRBV7-2 and TRBJ2-7; TRBD2 matches at 9 bases. This CDR3 has 14 amino acids. In germline, CDR1 is SGHTA, CDR2 FQGNSA. The CDR3 coding sequence is TGTGTCAGCAGCTCTAGCGGGGAGATCTACGAGCAGTACTTC. Translated, it gives CVSSSSGEIYEQYF.

CDR3 coding DNA: TGTGCCACGAGACAGGGGGTTGAAGAGACCCAGTTCTTC. Its translation: CATRQGVEETQFF. The chain uses TRBV10-3 and TRBJ2-1; 9 nucleotides agree with TRBD1. Germline CDR1 ENHRY, CDR2 SYGVKD. The V gene end was trimmed by 10 bases and the J gene end by 13 bases; junction bases not matched to a gene: 14. This CDR3 comprises 13 residues.

With respect to this clonotype: A read error may explain this, as a much larger clone is one base away. V usage is TRBV29-1 and J usage is TRBJ2-3; perhaps TRBD1 as D (5 bases). This CDR3 region has 15 residues. V was pared by 1 base and J by 3 bases, with 14 bases between. Germline CDR1 and CDR2: SQVTM and ANQGSEA. In nucleotides, the CDR3 is TGCAGCGTTGAAGGAAGGGGCCCGATTACAGATACGCAGTATTTT. It is translated as CSVEGRGPITDTQYF.

This clonotype was recorded many times. This sequence joins TRBV29-1 and TRBJ2-7; the D is unclear. Germline V gene lookup returns CDR1 SQVTM and CDR2 ANQGSEA. Trimming cost V 4 bases and J 0 bases, with 7 bases left between them. The CDR3 runs 12 residues. The CDR3 coding sequence is TGCAGCGTTGTGATGGCCTCCTACGAGCAGTACTTC. It specifies CSVVMASYEQYF.

A few counts support this clonotype. This chain joins TRBV2 and TRBJ2-2; 11 positions match TRBD1. The V segment lost 8 bases and the J segment 8 bases; nucleotides outside the gene matches: 13. Germline loops: CDR1 SNHLY, CDR2 FYNNEI. The CDR3 spans 16 residues. This chain's CDR3 is CASLADGQGAGGELFF. CDR3 coding DNA: TGTGCCAGCCTTGCCGACGGACAGGGGGCAGGGGGGGAGCTGTTTTTT.

This clonotype was detected a few times. The V gene is TRBV28, the J gene TRBJ1-6, with D uncertain. V was clipped by 7 bases and J by 6 bases, with 7 bases between them. The CDR3 consists of 12 residues. CDR1 is MDHEN and CDR2 is SYDVKM in the germline V gene. The CDR3 DNA follows: TGTGCCAGCATGGTCCTTAATTCACCCCTCCACTTT. Amino acids: CASMVLNSPLHF.

The chain is built from TRBV27 and TRBJ2-1, with 8 bases that match TRBD2. There are 16 residues in the CDR3. Germline V gene sequence: CDR1 MNHEY, CDR2 SMNVEV (reference sequence). Trimming at V came to 6 bases and at J to 7 bases, leaving 14 bases not matched to a gene. CDR3 nucleotides: TGTGCCAGCAGCTTAATCACTAGCGGCAGGGGAAATGAGCAGTTCTTC. Its translation is CASSLITSGRGNEQFF.

This clonotype was found a few times. The chain couples TRBV29-1 to TRBJ2-3, with D maybe TRBD2 (5 bases). In germline, CDR1 is SQVTM, CDR2 ANQGSEA. V lost 2 bases, J lost 0 bases, and 21 bases lay in between. The CDR3 totals 18 residues. This CDR3 is CSVEWLWADFHSTDTQYF. The CDR3 DNA reads as TGCAGCGTTGAATGGCTATGGGCGGACTTTCACAGCACAGATACGCAGTATTTT.

The chain uses TRBV7-6 and TRBJ2-1; the match to TRBD2 covers 12 bases. Per germline, CDR1 SGHVS and CDR2 FNYEAQ. CDR3 length equals 15 residues. Trimming at V came to 5 bases and at J to 6 bases, leaving 5 bases not matched to a gene. This CDR3 is CASSQPSGRANEQFF. The DNA for the CDR3 is TGTGCCAGCAGCCAACCTAGCGGGAGGGCCAATGAGCAGTTCTTC. The full variable domain, completed using reference TRBV7-6 and TRBJ2-1, is GAGVSQSPRYKVTKRGQDVALRCDPISGHVSLYWYRQALGQGPEFLTYFNYEAQQDKSGLPNDRFSAERPEGSISTLTIQRTEQRDSAMYRCASSQPSGRANEQFFGPGTRLTVL.

This clonotype has just a few counts. The chain has TRBV15 and TRBJ2-1; a possible D gene is TRBD2 (6 bases). The length of the CDR3 is 15 residues. V was clipped by 4 bases and J by 6 bases, with 16 bases between them. Germline CDR1 and CDR2: LNHNV and YYDKDF (reference sequence). The CDR3 DNA follows: TGTGCCACCAGCAAAGAAGGTAGCGGCATCAATGAGCAGTTCTTC. Amino acid sequence: CATSKEGSGINEQFF.

In its sample, this clonotype was seen a few times. The chain employs TRBV29-1 and TRBJ2-3; the D is unclear. From germline, CDR1 is SQVTM and CDR2 ANQGSEA. Trimming left V 0 bases short and J 2 bases short, with 18 bases between. The CDR3 consists of 17 residues. CDR3 loop: CSVEDEVARSYTDTQYF. For the CDR3, the DNA is TGCAGCGTTGAAGATGAGGTGGCCAGGAGCTACACAGATACGCAGTATTTT.

Concerning this clonotype: A read error may be the cause here, since a much bigger clone is one base away. The chain uses TRBV4-1 and TRBJ2-7, with 7 bases lining up with TRBD1. Per germline, CDR1 MGHRA and CDR2 YSYEKL. This CDR3 is 13 amino acids long. The CDR3 is CANSPRQGYEQYF. CDR3 bases: TGCGCCAACAGCCCAAGACAGGGCTACGAGCAGTACTTC.

This clonotype was observed many times. The chain has TRBV29-1 and TRBJ2-7; possibly TRBD2 for D (6 bases). CDR3 length: 14 amino acids. CDR1 SQVTM and CDR2 ANQGSEA come from the germline V gene. Trimming pared 5 bases from V and 3 bases from J, leaving 17 bases between. The CDR3 sequence is CSVSQASDFYEQYF. The CDR3 DNA reads as TGCAGCGTTTCTCAGGCTAGCGACTTCTACGAGCAGTACTTC.

This clonotype was detected only a few times. CDR3 DNA: TGTGCCAGCAGCCCTCAGAGTTTACAGGCGGGTGTCAATGAGCAGTTCTTC. Translation: CASSPQSLQAGVNEQFF. The chain joins TRBV12-3 or TRBV12-4 to TRBJ2-1; possibly TRBD1 or TRBD2 for D (5 bases each). Trimming pared 6 bases from V and 6 bases from J, leaving 24 bases between. There are 17 residues in the CDR3.

With respect to this clonotype: This may come from a read error, since a much larger clone is one base off. The rearrangement uses TRBV29-1 and TRBJ2-5; the D gene is possibly TRBD2 (5 bases). This CDR3 has 12 residues. V lost 7 bases, J lost 5 bases, and 14 bases lay in between. Germline values: CDR1 SQVTM, CDR2 ANQGSEA. CDR3 nucleotide sequence: TGCAGCGCCGCCGGGGTACCTGAGACCCAGTACTTC. It translates to CSAAGVPETQYF.

This clonotype was seen more than once but under ten times. The chain joins TRBV20-1 to TRBJ2-1; 10 bases match TRBD1. Germline values: CDR1 DFQATT, CDR2 SNEGSKA (reference sequence). The V gene end was trimmed by 6 bases and the J gene end by 3 bases; junction bases not matched to a gene: 8. The CDR3 runs 15 residues. The CDR3 coding sequence is TGCAGTGCGCGACCGGGACAGGGGCTCTACAATGAGCAGTTCTTC. This translates into CSARPGQGLYNEQFF.

The chain is built from TRBV30 and TRBJ2-1; 7 positions match TRBD2. In germline, CDR1 is GTSNPN, CDR2 SVGIG (reference sequence). The CDR3 sequence is 13 residues long. V lost 2 bases to trimming and J lost 15 bases; unmatched junction nucleotides: 13. The CDR3, as DNA: TGTGCCTGGAGTCCGTTCAGGGAGGGGCGGGGGTTCTTC. Protein product: CAWSPFREGRGFF. Based on the CDR3 plus reference TRBV30 and TRBJ2-1, the full variable domain is SQTIHQWPATLVQPVGSPLSLECTVEGTSNPNLYWYRQAAGRGLQLLFYSVGIGQISSEVPQNLSASRPQDRQFILSSKKLLLSDSGFYLCAWSPFREGRGFFGPGTRLTVL.

This chain uses TRBV5-4 with TRBJ2-3; a weak D match, TRBD2 (6 bases). Trimming took off 3 bases at V and 1 base at J, with 15 bases between the two ends. The CDR3 runs 16 residues. CDR1 is SGHNT and CDR2 is YYREEE in the germline V gene (reference sequence). This CDR3 reads CASSSKLSGGTDTQYF. The CDR3 DNA reads as TGTGCCAGCAGCTCCAAACTCTCGGGGGGCACAGATACGCAGTATTTT.

This clonotype was observed a handful of times. The chain employs TRBV5-1 and TRBJ2-7, with TRBD1 identical over 7 bases. The CDR3 contains 15 residues. Germline CDR1 reads SGHRS; CDR2 reads YFSETQ. Trimming at V came to 0 bases and at J to 7 bases, leaving 10 bases not matched to a gene. CDR3 DNA sequence: TGCGCCAGCAGCTTGGATCCAGGGGGTAAGGGGGAGCAGTACTTC. This translates into CASSLDPGGKGEQYF.

The chain couples TRBV7-3 to TRBJ2-1, with 8 nucleotides matching TRBD2. Germline loops: CDR1 SGHTA, CDR2 FQGTGA. The CDR3 is 16 residues long. Trimming took 2 bases from V and 7 from J; bases not matched to a gene: 10. CDR3 in amino acids: CASSLDRPSGWNEQFF. The CDR3 region has the DNA TGTGCCAGCAGCTTAGATCGTCCTAGCGGGTGGAATGAGCAGTTCTTC.